One TCR beta chain is described in this entry. This clonotype was detected ten times or more. Its antigen is currently not known. It has no much larger one-base neighbor in the sample; base qualities were not kept. The sample belongs to a study of human T cells and chemical hapten exposure (dated by TCRdb to the early 2020s). Looking at the study overall: For sensitization, 2% DPC in acetone was applied to a roughly 2 cm by roughly 2 cm area of upper inner arm skin. Throughout the roughly 24-week study period, patients were also given weekly therapeutic DPC doses on the scalp. Patch tests used Finn chambers with 0.01% DPC on the upper back, scored after 6 days by International Contact Dermatitis Research Group standards. The patient cohort, mostly female, included alopecia areata with under or over 50% scalp involvement, alopecia totalis and alopecia universalis. The libraries were sequenced as a pool, and the TCR yield per sample differed mostly because of small variations in library volumes within the pool. Peripheral blood TCR repertoire changes were tracked in vivo in alopecia patients during primary and secondary sensitization to the hapten diphenylcyclopropenone (DPC). Blood samples were taken from patients before sensitization (week 0) and then at 2, 6 and about 24 weeks after DPC sensitization. For TCR sequencing, blood came from 25 to 35 alopecia patients at anywhere from one to four time points (pre-sensitization, 2, 6 and 24 weeks).

Beyond this particular receptor, the publication reports: Because every patient had alopecia, a presumed autoimmune disease, the patients' immune response might differ from that of healthy individuals. Patch test score correlated positively with the number of PT1 expanded TCRs, reaching significance at thresholds 8, 16 and 32 but not at 4. The number of TCRs above 1 in 1000 frequency did not change with DPC sensitization; there was no evidence of global repertoire structure alterations. Expanded TCRs formed significantly more large CDR3 similarity clusters than pre-sensitization or healthy control sets, consistent with antigen-driven responses. Repeated subsampling changed both the strength of the expansion versus patch-test correlation and the threshold at which that correlation became significant.

Libraries were built with RACE. TCRdb names NextSeq 500 as the instrument used. During library preparation, unique molecular identifiers were attached to individual cDNA molecules so that TCRs could be counted quantitatively and reproducibly. Both TCR alpha and TCR beta chains were sequenced from each blood RNA sample. In the source study's methods: The median number of TCRs per sample was 90,000 to 100,000, ranging from about 20,000 to 690,600. The Decombinator software suite was used to annotate V, J and CDR3 in the TCR reads. For PS versus PT1 abundance plots, all samples were subsampled to the same number of TCRs (28,000). Expanded TCRs were defined as absent before sensitization and observed at least eight times at the 2-week time point. TCRdb applied fastp at Q25 and MiXCR to the public reads, then kept only in-frame beta chains. Duplicate CDR3 protein sequences are folded into a single record with the most common DNA and genes. The V and J calls reflect TCRdb's pipeline rather than the authors' work. The sample profile shows about 380,000 distinct CDR3 sequences; more than 5% of them were found once. 5% to 6% of the sample rests with the top ten.

The intended sense of this specimen's time point label: patch test 2, 6 weeks after DPC sensitization. Sample treatment or condition, as interpreted from the label and publication: therapeutic diphenylcyclopropenone sensitization with weekly scalp DPC. At every patch-test visit, the blood draw took place before the patch test was put on. To be eligible, patients had to be aged 18 to 70, diagnosed with alopecia and judged suitable for DPC therapy, while pregnant patients were excluded. Total RNA was extracted from unfractionated whole blood collected in Tempus Blood RNA tubes. V is cut by 5 bases and J by 7 bases, and the space between the germline ends is 17 bases. Taken from cysteine to phenylalanine, the CDR3 has 15 residues. Only CDR3 DNA remains: 45 bases, in frame from the first base. The germline V gene specifies LGHNT as CDR1 and FRNRAP as CDR2.

This sequence originates from a woman aged 18 to 35 with alopecia areata. Some clones in this sample may be carry-over from other donors' samples. The sample here was whole blood, taken in connection with sensitization to the hapten diphenylcyclopropenone (DPC). The sequence links TRBV12-5 to TRBJ1-4; the D gene is perhaps TRBD1, on 5 matching bases. The nucleotides read TGTGCTAGTGGTGACCGACAGATAGGCATTGAAAAACTGTTTTTT. It codes for CASGDRQIGIEKLFF.